This TCR beta chain was recovered during a study of cytomegalovirus exposure and HLA in healthy donors. Amplification used 60 Vbeta primers and 13 Jbeta primers. TCRdb keeps only in-frame clones here, not all; method: immunoSEQ multiplex PCR. Of 170,000 or so clones in the sample, just under 80% are singletons; the top ten hold approximately 13%. Whole-study results and caveats: When analyzed later, the rates of TCR association showed variation by HLA locus, with DRB1 the most and HLA-C the fewest.

Comments on this clone: Its antigen is as yet unknown.

Germline CDR1 is SGHAT and CDR2 is FQNNGV. Unmatched junction bases numbered 12, after V lost 0 bases and J lost 9 bases. The CDR3 sequence is 16 residues long. The sample consisted of PBMCs. This receptor was identified in a woman aged 50 to 65 in good health and CMV-seropositive. J is TRBJ2-3 and V is TRBV11-2, with 7 bases aligning to TRBD1. CDR3 nucleotides: TGTGCCAGCAGCTTAGATATTCGGACAGGCTCCCACACGCAGTATTTT. Protein sequence: CASSLDIRTGSHTQYF.